One sample yielded the 25 T cell receptor beta chains listed below, sequenced in a study of technical replicates of blood from a few donors. TCRdb's copy holds only in-frame clones and misses some; the assay was immunoSEQ multiplex PCR. Among around 76,000 clones listed, under 99% were seen once. Sequencing was performed on T cells isolated from PBMCs. Receptor source: a human donor in good health.

The chain joins TRBV5-4 to TRBJ1-1, with D possibly TRBD1 on 5 matching bases. The V gene lost 4 bases and the J gene lost 0 bases, with 10 bases spanning the gap. The CDR3 sequence is 14 residues long. The germline gives CDR1 SGHNT, CDR2 YYREEE (reference sequence). The CDR3 region has the DNA TGTGCCAGCAGCATGGGACTGATGAACACTGAAGCTTTCTTT. Translated, it gives CASSMGLMNTEAFF.

The V gene is TRBV4-1, the J gene TRBJ2-1, with D uncertain. CDR3 size: 20 residues. V shed 4 bases and J shed 4 bases, with 29 bases lying between them. CDR1 and CDR2 (germline): MGHRA, YSYEKL. In nucleotides, the CDR3 is TGCGCCAGCAGCCGAACGTCTTCGGCATTCTCCGAAGACTTTTACAATGAGCAGTTCTTC. Amino acid sequence: CASSRTSSAFSEDFYNEQFF.

The chain employs TRBV29-1 and TRBJ2-5; maybe TRBD2 (5 bases). The CDR3 consists of 12 residues. Germline V CDR1 and CDR2: SQVTM, ANQGSEA. The V end was cut by 3 bases, the J end by 5 bases, with 10 bases between. The DNA of the CDR3 is TGCAGCGTTGAGAGGGAATTTGAGACCCAGTACTTC. Translation: CSVEREFETQYF.

The rearrangement uses TRBV5-1 and TRBJ2-7; TRBD1 aligns across 7 bases. The germline gives CDR1 SGHRS, CDR2 YFSETQ. V lost 4 bases, J lost 2 bases, and 3 bases stayed unmatched. The length of the CDR3 is 13 residues. CDR3: CASSQGTAYEQYF. CDR3 nucleotides: TGCGCCAGCAGCCAAGGGACAGCCTACGAGCAGTACTTC. The variable domain in full, completed from reference TRBV5-1 and TRBJ2-7, reads KAGVTQTPRYLIKTRGQQVTLSCSPISGHRSVSWYQQTPGQGLQFLFEYFSETQRNKGNFPGRFSGRQFSNSRSEMNVSTLELGDSALYLCASSQGTAYEQYFGPGTRLTVT.

The chain recombines TRBV19 with TRBJ2-2, with 10 bases identical to TRBD1. The germline V gene encodes CDR1 LNHDA and CDR2 SQIVND (reference sequence). V lost 10 bases to trimming and J lost 6 bases; unmatched junction nucleotides: 8. CDR3 length: 14 residues. The CDR3 protein is CATRDRGTPGELFF. CDR3 nucleotides: TGTGCCACCCGGGACAGGGGTACTCCCGGGGAGCTGTTTTTT.

V is TRBV7-2 and J is TRBJ2-3, with TRBD2 identical over 8 bases. Germline V gives CDR1 SGHTA, CDR2 FQGNSA. The CDR3 spans 13 residues. V trimming: 3 bases; J trimming: 9 bases; junction bases outside the gene matches: 5. CDR3 sequence: CASSFSPGGTQYF. The CDR3 DNA follows: TGTGCCAGCAGCTTTTCACCGGGAGGGACGCAGTATTTT.

V usage is TRBV5-1 and J usage is TRBJ2-7; 9 bases map to TRBD1. There are 13 residues in the CDR3. Germline values: CDR1 SGHRS, CDR2 YFSETQ. The J segment lost 5 bases and the V segment lost 6 bases, leaving 6 bases of the junction unmatched. The CDR3 DNA reads as TGCGCCAGCACCCGGGACAGGGAACACGAGCAGTACTTC. It translates to CASTRDREHEQYF.

The chain has TRBV7-8 and TRBJ2-3, with a weak D call TRBD1 (5 bases). Germline assignment: CDR1 SGHVS and CDR2 FQNEAQ. The CDR3 loop spans 17 amino acids. V dropped 5 bases and J dropped 0 bases, with 18 bases sitting between them. CDR3: CASSPTSGSSSTDTQYF. Written as DNA, the CDR3 is TGTGCCAGCAGCCCGACTTCAGGGTCCTCTAGCACAGATACGCAGTATTTT.

V usage is TRBV6-5 and J usage is TRBJ2-5; D is uncertain. The CDR3 covers 13 residues. The V gene lost 6 bases and the J gene lost 4 bases, with 12 bases spanning the gap. CDR1 is MNHEY and CDR2 is SVGAGI in the germline V gene. CDR3 protein: CASRPFSRETQYF. The CDR3 bases are TGTGCCAGCAGACCTTTTAGTCGAGAGACCCAGTACTTC.

This chain uses TRBV19 with TRBJ2-1; a weak D match, TRBD2 (5 bases). The CDR3 spans 15 residues. V lost 4 bases and J lost 0, with 10 bases in between. CDR1 is LNHDA, CDR2 SQIVND, per germline (reference sequence). As DNA, the CDR3 is TGTGCCAGTAGTAGGGAGCGGAGCTCCTACAATGAGCAGTTCTTC. Protein sequence: CASSRERSSYNEQFF.

Written as DNA, the CDR3 is TGTGCCAGCAGTGAATATGGCGGGACCGGGGAGCTGTTTTTT. It translates to CASSEYGGTGELFF. V gene TRBV6-1 combines with J gene TRBJ2-2; weak D call: TRBD2 (5 bases). Germline V gene data show CDR1 as MNHNS and CDR2 as SASEGT. The CDR3 has 14 residues. The ends were cut back, 2 bases at V and 5 bases at J, with 9 bases in the middle.

CDR3 nucleotides: TGTGCCAGCAGTTTTTCGCGATACAATGAGCAGTTCTTC. Protein sequence: CASSFSRYNEQFF. The rearrangement links TRBV27 to TRBJ2-1; D is undetermined. CDR3 length: 13 residues. V was shortened by 3 bases and J by 4 bases, with 7 bases between the two germline ends. The germline CDR1 and CDR2 sequences are MNHEY and SMNVEV (reference sequence).

The chain is built from TRBV28 and TRBJ1-2, with D possibly being TRBD1 (6 bases). The germline V gene encodes CDR1 MDHEN and CDR2 SYDVKM. Trimming took off 6 bases at V and 8 bases at J, with 13 bases between the two ends. The CDR3 sequence is 12 residues long. CDR3 in amino acids: CASRRTAWGYTF. The DNA of the CDR3 is TGTGCCAGCAGGCGGACAGCGTGGGGCTACACCTTC.

The chain uses TRBV7-2 and TRBJ2-7; the match to TRBD2 covers 12 bases. V shed 2 bases, J shed 5 bases, and the junction held 4 bases outside the gene matches. The length of the CDR3 is 15 residues. Germline assignment: CDR1 SGHTA and CDR2 FQGNSA. The CDR3 is CASSLSSGRANEQYF. The CDR3 DNA follows: TGTGCCAGCAGCTTATCTAGCGGGAGGGCCAACGAGCAGTACTTC.

The chain uses TRBV7-6 and TRBJ1-1; D ambiguous. Trimming pared 4 bases from V and 10 bases from J, leaving 19 bases between. There are 14 residues in the CDR3. Germline V gives CDR1 SGHVS, CDR2 FNYEAQ. CDR3 bases: TGTGCCAGCAGCTCTACAACAAACGCGCGGAGAGCTTTCTTT. It translates to CASSSTTNARRAFF.

The rearrangement uses TRBV19 and TRBJ2-1; tentative D call: TRBD2 (5 bases). V was clipped by 5 bases and J by 4 bases, with 12 bases between them. Germline loops: CDR1 LNHDA, CDR2 SQIVND (reference sequence). CDR3 length equals 14 residues. The CDR3 sequence is CASSRLGLYNEQFF. The DNA for the CDR3 is TGTGCCAGTAGTCGCCTCGGACTGTACAATGAGCAGTTCTTC.

The chain has TRBV4-2 and TRBJ2-1; TRBD2 agrees at 7 bases. The germline CDR1 and CDR2 sequences are LGHNA and YNFKEQ. Trimming removed 1 base from V and 5 bases from J; junction bases left unmatched: 2. This CDR3 region has 14 residues. CDR3 coding DNA: TGTGCCAGCAGCCAAGGGGCGGGAGACAATGAGCAGTTCTTC. Translating it yields CASSQGAGDNEQFF.

CDR3 protein: CATGQGVYEQYF. CDR3 nucleotide sequence: TGTGCCACGGGACAGGGGGTCTACGAGCAGTACTTC. This chain uses TRBV25-1 with TRBJ2-7; 11 bases line up with TRBD1. The CDR3 is 12 amino acids. The germline V gene encodes CDR1 MGHDK and CDR2 SYGVNS. With V trimmed by 10 bases and J by 3 bases, 2 bases remained unmatched.

The V and J genes are TRBV7-9 and TRBJ2-1, with 9 bases fitting TRBD1. CDR3 length equals 16 residues. Germline values: CDR1 SEHNR, CDR2 FQNEAQ (reference sequence). J gave up 4 bases and V 1 base, and 5 bases lay outside the gene matches. DNA for the CDR3: TGTGCCAGCAGCTTAGGGGGACAGGGAGTATACAATGAGCAGTTCTTC. Amino acid sequence: CASSLGGQGVYNEQFF.

The chain employs TRBV7-3 and TRBJ2-5; the D gene is possibly TRBD2 (5 bases). This CDR3 contains 13 residues. Trimming took off 1 base at V and 4 bases at J, with 7 bases between the two ends. Germline CDR1 is SGHTA and CDR2 is FQGTGA. The CDR3 reads CASSLRRRETQYF. The CDR3 DNA is TGTGCCAGCAGCTTAAGGAGGAGAGAGACCCAGTACTTC.

A single count supports this clone. The gene calls are TRBV4-1 and TRBJ2-1; unclear D gene. V was trimmed by 6 bases and J by 5 bases, leaving 11 bases between them. The CDR3 length is 13 residues. Germline CDR1 reads MGHRA; CDR2 reads YSYEKL. CDR3 protein: CASRPVAHNEQFF. CDR3 nucleotides: TGCGCCAGCAGGCCAGTGGCCCACAATGAGCAGTTCTTC.

This clone was detected only a few times. This sequence joins TRBV5-6 and TRBJ2-2, with D possibly TRBD2 on 9 matching bases. CDR3 size: 19 residues. Germline loops: CDR1 SGHDT, CDR2 YYEEEE. V gave up 1 base and J gave up 6 bases, with 25 bases separating them. In DNA, the CDR3 is TGTGCCAGCAGCTTGTTTTTCGGCGGGCTAGCGGGACAGGCCGGGGAGCTGTTTTTT. As protein: CASSLFFGGLAGQAGELFF.

The chain couples TRBV5-6 to TRBJ1-4, with D possibly TRBD1 on 5 matching bases. The CDR3 has 14 amino acids. The ends were cut back, 0 bases at V and 8 bases at J, with 11 bases in the middle. CDR1 is SGHDT and CDR2 is YYEEEE in the germline V gene. The CDR3 nucleotides are TGTGCCAGCAGCTTGGGCCCAGGGAGGGAAAAACTGTTTTTT. Translating it yields CASSLGPGREKLFF.

The chain combines TRBV29-1 with TRBJ1-4; the match to TRBD1 covers 10 bases. J gave up 5 bases and V 4 bases, and 1 base lay outside the gene matches. The length of the CDR3 is 13 residues. Germline assignment: CDR1 SQVTM and CDR2 ANQGSEA. CDR3 sequence (DNA): TGCAGCGTTGGGACAGGGGGGAATGAAAAACTGTTTTTT. Translated: CSVGTGGNEKLFF.

The rearrangement uses TRBV6-6 and TRBJ1-2, with D maybe TRBD1 (6 bases). Trimming removed 6 bases at V and 6 bases at J, with 14 bases between. The CDR3 has 13 amino acids. CDR1 and CDR2 (germline): MNHNY, SVGAGI (reference sequence). The CDR3 DNA follows: TGTGCCAGCAGAGCCGGGACACCCCATGGCTACACCTTC. This translates into CASRAGTPHGYTF.